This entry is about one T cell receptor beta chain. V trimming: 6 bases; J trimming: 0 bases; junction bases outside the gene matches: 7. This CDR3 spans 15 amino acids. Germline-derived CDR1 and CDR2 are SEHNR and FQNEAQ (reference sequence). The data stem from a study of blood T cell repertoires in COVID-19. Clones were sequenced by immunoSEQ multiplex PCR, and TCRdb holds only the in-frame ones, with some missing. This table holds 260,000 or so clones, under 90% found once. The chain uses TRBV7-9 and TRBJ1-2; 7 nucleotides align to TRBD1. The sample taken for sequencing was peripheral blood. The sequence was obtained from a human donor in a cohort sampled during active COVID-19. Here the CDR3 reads CASRARQGTNYGYTF. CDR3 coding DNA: TGTGCCAGCAGAGCCCGACAGGGAACTAACTATGGCTACACCTTC.